This T cell receptor (beta chain) was recovered during a study of Ad26.COV2.S vaccination and SARS-CoV-2 variants (dated by TCRdb to about 2021). Concerning the study at large: Vaccine-arm donors were drawn from COV1001, a multicentre, randomized, double-blind, placebo-controlled phase I-IIa trial of Ad26.COV2.S in healthy adults. Ad26.COV2.S was given intramuscularly at 5x10^10 or 1x10^11 viral particles, as a single shot or as two shots 56 days apart. TCRbeta repertoire sequencing was used to assess the specificity and breadth of SARS-CoV-2-reactive T cell receptors after Ad26.COV2.S vaccination. The TCR-sequenced set comprised around 30 samples: approximately 19 Ad26.COV2.S vaccine recipients, 5 placebo recipients and 8 SARS-CoV-2 convalescent individuals. Trial participants were randomized into five groups of five, in which low-dose or high-dose Ad26.COV2.S was given once or twice, or placebo was given on both occasions. Blinding of investigators to trial group allocation was maintained during experiments and outcome assessment. Study-level results and caveats: Non-spike TCR breadth was comparable between vaccine and placebo recipients, consistent with the vaccine containing only spike. After vaccination, spike-specific CD8+ and CD4+ T cell responses were reported to show substantial breadth. The authors noted that the TCR breadth and depth analyses may have underestimated total T cell responses. The study was not powered for comparison of responses between vaccine doses or regimens. Ad26.COV2.S recipients had higher spike-specific TCR breadth than placebo recipients (P = 0.0014).

The sample's treatment or condition label, decoded: roughly 20 received Ad26.COV2.S at low or high dose, single or two shots; 5 received placebo; per-sample allocation not given. Repertoires of vaccine and placebo recipients were sequenced from samples collected on day 63 after the first injection. Between 29 July and 7 August 2020, Cohort 1b enrolled 20 to 30 adults aged 18-55 years at one site in Boston, USA. Ad26.COV2.S was a replication-incompetent adenovirus type 26 vector expressing a prefusion-stabilized SARS-CoV-2 spike protein from the original Wuhan strain. The immunoSEQ Assay was the method used to sequence TCRbeta CDR3 regions. After extraction, genomic DNA underwent amplification by bias-controlled multiplex PCR, followed by high-throughput sequencing. Per the original workflow: To quantify the absolute abundance of every unique TCRbeta CDR3 region, sequences were collapsed and filtered. T cell fraction was estimated by normalizing TCRbeta template counts to usable DNA, with usable DNA measured through amplification of reference genes found in all nucleated cells. Repertoire TCRs were annotated as SARS-CoV-2-specific by exact matching of V gene, CDR3 amino acid sequence and J gene to a known reactive TCR set. The reference SARS-CoV-2 TCR set was derived from MIRA and filtered for enrichment in COVID-19-positive ImmuneCODE repertoires, a step that removed public or cross-reactive TCRs. Using the MIRA antigens, annotated TCRs were further analysed by specific ORF or by position within an ORF. Breadth was defined as the number of annotated unique rearrangements divided by the total number of unique productive rearrangements, and depth was defined as the summed frequency of the annotated unique rearrangements. TCR breadth was compared between groups using two-sided Wilcoxon rank-sum tests. Held by TCRdb, this immuneACCESS table contains in-frame sequences only and omits some clones. Under half of the omission traces to an unresolved V gene where checked; the cause of the rest is unknown. V, J and clone size derive from that table, while D and trimming were established from the DNA sequence. Recorded for this sample are roughly 700,000 clones; about 89% of them occurred a single time. The top ten clones comprise about 1.5% of the sample.

Of note for this clone: What this receptor recognizes is not known. Base quality data are lacking; no much larger clone is found one base away.

This receptor was obtained from a person between 18 and 59 years old who received the Ad26.COV2.S COVID-19 vaccine or a placebo. The starting material was peripheral blood, obtained in a trial of Ad26.COV2.S vaccine versus placebo.

The CDR3: CATALQGRDEQFF. The sequence in DNA is TGTGCCACCGCACTTCAGGGACGGGATGAGCAGTTCTTC. Recombination linked TRBV27 to TRBJ2-1; the D gene is tentatively TRBD1 or TRBD2, each matching 5 bases. Sequences MNHEY (CDR1) and SMNVEV (CDR2) are obtained from the germline V gene (reference sequence). The CDR3 measures 13 amino acids from cysteine to phenylalanine. Kept here is only the CDR3 DNA, which spans 39 bases and is read in frame from base 1. The junction carries 18 bases between V and J, which are trimmed by 10 bases and 8 bases respectively.